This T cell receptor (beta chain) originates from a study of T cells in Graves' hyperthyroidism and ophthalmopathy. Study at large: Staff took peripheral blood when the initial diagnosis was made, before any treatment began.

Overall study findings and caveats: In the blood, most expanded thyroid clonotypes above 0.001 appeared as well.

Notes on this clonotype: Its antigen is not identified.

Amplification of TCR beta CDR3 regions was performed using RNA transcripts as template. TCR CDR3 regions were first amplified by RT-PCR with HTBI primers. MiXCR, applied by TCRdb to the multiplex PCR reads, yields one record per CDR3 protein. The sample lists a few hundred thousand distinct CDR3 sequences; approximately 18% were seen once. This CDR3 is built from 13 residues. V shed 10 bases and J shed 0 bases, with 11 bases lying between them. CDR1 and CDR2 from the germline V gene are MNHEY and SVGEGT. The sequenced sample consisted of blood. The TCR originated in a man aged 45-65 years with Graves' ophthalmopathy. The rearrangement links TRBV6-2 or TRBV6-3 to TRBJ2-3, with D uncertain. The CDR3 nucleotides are TGTGCCACCAAACCCCCAAGCACAGATACGCAGTATTTT. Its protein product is CATKPPSTDTQYF.